Presented here are 8 T cell receptor beta chains from one specimen sequenced in a study of monozygotic twins with inflammatory bowel disease. TCRdb reprocessed the 5' RACE reads, with one entry per CDR3 protein and no DNA. This table lists approximately 380,000 distinct CDR3 sequences. What was sequenced was blood. The receptors derive from a human donor with ulcerative colitis or Crohn's disease, or a healthy co-twin of an affected twin (not recorded which).

The CDR3 protein is CASSLVGGLDTEAFF. The chain is built from TRBV7-9 and TRBJ1-1; the D call from TCRdb, TRBD1, cannot be confirmed without DNA. Germline V CDR1 and CDR2: SEHNR, FQNEAQ (reference sequence). CDR3 length: 15 residues.

CDR3 protein: CSAKRGDRWDGYEQYF. The J gene is TRBJ2-7, the V gene TRBV20-1; the D call from TCRdb, TRBD1, cannot be confirmed without DNA. CDR3 length: 16 residues. In germline, CDR1 is DFQATT, CDR2 SNEGSKA (reference sequence).

The CDR3: CASSFGTGVPLEQYF. The chain joins TRBV28 to TRBJ2-7; absent DNA, TCRdb's TRBD1 call cannot be checked. The CDR3 contains 15 residues. Germline CDR1 MDHEN, CDR2 SYDVKM.

This rearrangement joins TRBV4-1 to TRBJ2-2; TCRdb picks TRBD1, but there is no DNA to check that call. The CDR3 runs 14 residues. Germline CDR1 MGHRA, CDR2 YSYEKL. CDR3: CASSGTFNTGELFF.

The chain carries TRBV28 and TRBJ2-7; no DNA is available, so the TRBD1 call from TCRdb remains unchecked. In germline, CDR1 is MDHEN, CDR2 SYDVKM. CDR3 size: 14 residues. The CDR3 sequence is CASRVVGQGHEQYF.

In terms of frequency, this clonotype is medium-sized. The chain couples TRBV4-3 to TRBJ1-6. The germline gives CDR1 LGHNA, CDR2 YSLEER. This CDR3 contains 16 residues. The CDR3 protein is CASSQDHSSYNSPLHF.

The chain joins TRBV6-5 to TRBJ2-3. The germline V gene encodes CDR1 MNHEY and CDR2 SVGAGI. The CDR3 is 14 amino acids. The CDR3 region is CASSSTDPTDTQYF.

The rearrangement uses TRBV9 and TRBJ1-1; lacking DNA, the TRBD1 call made by TCRdb goes unchecked. Germline-derived CDR1 and CDR2 are SGDLS and YYNGEE. The CDR3 has 14 residues. This CDR3 is CASSPGSKNTEAFF.